This T cell receptor beta chain is drawn from a study of patients with pleural tuberculosis (TCRdb year 2014). This clonotype was counted only a few times. What this receptor recognizes is not known. No base quality information exists; no much larger clone differs at one position. A distance of 10 bases separates the germline ends of V and J, which lose 4 bases and 1 base respectively. The CDR3 measures 14 amino acids from cysteine to phenylalanine. The CDR3 DNA has 42 bases and is translated from base 1. CDR1 and CDR2 are read off the germline V gene (reference sequence) as LNHDA and SQIVND. The sequencer was an Illumina Genome Analyzer IIx. Through fastp at Q25 and MiXCR, TCRdb rebuilt clones from the public reads, retaining in-frame beta chains. For every CDR3 protein sequence, its rows merge into one entry that carries the most common genes and DNA. This sample gives 40,000 to 55,000 distinct CDR3 sequences in total; approximately 7.9% of them show up just once. The ten largest clones take up 15% to 20% of the sample.

The chain employs TRBV19 and TRBJ1-1; tentative D gene TRBD1, with 6 bases matching. The TCR was taken from a human donor with pleural tuberculosis. The sequenced DNA is TGTGCCAGTAGTACGACAGGTAAGAACACTGAAGCTTTCTTT. It codes for CASSTTGKNTEAFF.